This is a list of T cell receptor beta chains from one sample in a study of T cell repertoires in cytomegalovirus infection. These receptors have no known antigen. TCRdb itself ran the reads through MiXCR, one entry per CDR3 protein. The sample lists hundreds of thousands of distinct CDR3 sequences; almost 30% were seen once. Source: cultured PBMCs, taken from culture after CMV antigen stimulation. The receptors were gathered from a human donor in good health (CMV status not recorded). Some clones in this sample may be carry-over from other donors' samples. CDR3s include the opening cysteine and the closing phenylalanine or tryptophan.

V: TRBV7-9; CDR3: CASSKQGSYEQYF
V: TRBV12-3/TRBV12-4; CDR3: CASGRSLSGTSF
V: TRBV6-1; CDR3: CASSASGRSDTQYF
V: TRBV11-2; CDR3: CASSLRRATHLGYTF
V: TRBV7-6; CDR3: CASSTRTDDNEQFF
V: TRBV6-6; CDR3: CASSYPGMSNQPQHF
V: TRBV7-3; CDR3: CASSSGGSQDGELFF
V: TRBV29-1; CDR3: CSVEDSWGVEGEKLFF
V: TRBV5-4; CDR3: CASSLPLYNEQFF
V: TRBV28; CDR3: CASSFWDRNSNQPQHF
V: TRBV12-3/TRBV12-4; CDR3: CASSVTGGRTEAFF
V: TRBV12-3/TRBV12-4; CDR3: CASSLGASNEQFF
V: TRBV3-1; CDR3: CASSTAVAYNSPLHF
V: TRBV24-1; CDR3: CATSDPGWGSNQPQHF
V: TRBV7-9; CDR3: CASTPQRREITGEQYF
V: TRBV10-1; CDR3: CASSEGQGPQYF
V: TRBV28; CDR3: CASTRPSGRAGDTQYF
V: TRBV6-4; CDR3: CASSDSGQLHRGPF
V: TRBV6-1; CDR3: CASSRAGRGYQPQHF
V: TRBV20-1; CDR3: CSAAEGGRVNEQYF
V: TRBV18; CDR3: CASSPPGAERETQYF
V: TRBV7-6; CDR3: CASSLAPSGGIRSDTQYF
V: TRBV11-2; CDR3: CASSSLAGGPWEQYF
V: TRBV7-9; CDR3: CASSPNHFMNTEAFF
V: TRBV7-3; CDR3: CASSKAPGETQYF
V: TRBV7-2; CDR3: CASSLGWAQETQYF
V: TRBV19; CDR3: CASSSSRRSYNSPLHF
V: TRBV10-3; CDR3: CAIMISGRQGIYGYTF
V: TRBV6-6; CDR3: CASSYIPEGNEQYF
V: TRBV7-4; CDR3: CASSFWMGTSGRVNEQFF